This passage covers 27 T cell receptor beta chains from one sample sequenced in a study of OX40 agonist ivuxolimab in advanced cancers. TCRdb's copy holds only in-frame clones and misses some; the assay was immunoSEQ multiplex PCR. The data contain 72,000 or so clones, roughly nine tenths of them singletons. The specimen was CD4+ or CD8+ T cells sorted from blood, collected in a trial of the OX40 agonist ivuxolimab. The origin of the receptors is an adult with an advanced solid tumor such as melanoma, head and neck, liver or kidney cancer.

With regard to this clone: This CDR3 is also generated by other DNA sequences in the sample. This rearrangement joins TRBV5-4 to TRBJ2-3; D is possibly TRBD1 (7 bases). CDR3 size: 15 residues. Germline V gives CDR1 SGHNT, CDR2 YYREEE (reference sequence). V lost 4 bases and J 4 bases, leaving 16 bases between the germline ends. The CDR3: CASSPGGLGADTQYF. CDR3 nucleotide sequence: TGTGCCAGCAGCCCAGGGGGACTCGGGGCAGATACGCAGTATTTT.

The chain is built from TRBV19 and TRBJ2-1; 10 positions agree with TRBD2. This CDR3 contains 14 residues. V shed 5 bases, J shed 9 bases, and the junction held 7 bases outside the gene matches. Germline V gives CDR1 LNHDA, CDR2 SQIVND (reference sequence). The CDR3, as DNA: TGTGCCAGTAGTGGACGGGGACTAGCGCCTGAGCAGTTCTTC. It translates to CASSGRGLAPEQFF.

The rearrangement links TRBV6-1 to TRBJ2-7; D call uncertain. Trimming took 5 bases from V and 3 from J, leaving 11 bases between them. Germline CDR1 is MNHNS and CDR2 is SASEGT. This CDR3 is built from 13 residues. The CDR3 sequence: CASSYGGRYEQYF. The CDR3 DNA follows: TGTGCCAGCAGTTATGGCGGACGCTACGAGCAGTACTTC.

The chain's CDR3 is CASSISASTDTQYF. Here the CDR3 DNA reads TGTGCCAGTAGTATTAGCGCTAGCACAGATACGCAGTATTTT. The genes are TRBV19 and TRBJ2-3; TRBD2 is a possible D gene (5 bases). Trimming removed 3 bases at V and 0 bases at J, with 7 bases between. Germline CDR1 LNHDA, CDR2 SQIVND (reference sequence). This CDR3 is 14 amino acids long.

As DNA, the CDR3 is TGTGCCAGCAGCTTAGTAGGGGCGGGCGGGGAGCTGTTTTTT. Protein sequence: CASSLVGAGGELFF. The V gene is TRBV7-8, the J gene TRBJ2-2, with D tentatively TRBD1 or TRBD2 (5 bases each). The germline gives CDR1 SGHVS, CDR2 FQNEAQ. The CDR3 totals 14 residues. The V end was cut by 1 base, the J end by 7 bases, with 10 bases between.

V gene TRBV5-1 combines with J gene TRBJ1-1; D call uncertain. CDR1 is SGHRS and CDR2 is YFSETQ in the germline V gene. The CDR3 is 14 amino acids. Between the trimmed V and J ends, which lost 2 bases and 0 bases, there was a span of 8 bases. The DNA for the CDR3 is TGCGCCAGCAGCTTTAGTCTGATGAACACTGAAGCTTTCTTT. It specifies CASSFSLMNTEAFF.

The chain has TRBV11-2 and TRBJ2-7; 7 bases map to TRBD2. The germline CDR1 and CDR2 sequences are SGHAT and FQNNGV. There are 11 residues in the CDR3. V gave up 5 bases and J gave up 11 bases; unmatched junction bases: 6. Here the CDR3 DNA reads TGTGCCAGCAGCCCGGGCGGGGGAAAGTACTTC. Protein product: CASSPGGGKYF.

The CDR3 DNA sequence: TGTGCCAGCAGTTACATGGACACTTCGAACACTGAAGCTTTCTTT. Its translation: CASSYMDTSNTEAFF. This chain joins TRBV6-5 and TRBJ1-1; D possibly corresponds to TRBD1 (5 bases). Trimming took 2 bases from V and 1 from J, leaving 11 bases between them. Per germline, CDR1 MNHEY and CDR2 SVGAGI. This CDR3 contains 15 residues.

CDR3: CASSPRGGGSEETQYF. CDR3 sequence (DNA): TGTGCCAGCTCACCTCGGGGCGGCGGGTCTGAAGAGACCCAGTACTTC. The V gene is TRBV18, the J gene TRBJ2-5; D tentatively reads TRBD1 or TRBD2 (5 bases each). The CDR3 is 16 amino acids. The V and J ends lost 3 bases and 3 bases respectively, with 17 bases between them. Germline V gene sequence: CDR1 KGHSH, CDR2 LQKENI.

This rearrangement joins TRBV30 to TRBJ1-1; weak D call: TRBD1 (5 bases). This CDR3 region has 13 residues. The V end lost 2 bases, the J end lost 5 bases, and 12 bases lay between the germline ends. Looked up from germline, CDR1 is GTSNPN and CDR2 is SVGIG (reference sequence). DNA of the CDR3: TGTGCCTGGAGTACGGGGGAGGGAACTGAAGCTTTCTTT. Amino acid sequence: CAWSTGEGTEAFF.

This clone was detected once. The rearrangement links TRBV30 to TRBJ2-3, with 9 bases matching TRBD1. The CDR3 sequence is 17 residues long. The junction had 7 bases not matched to a gene; V was cut back by 0 bases and J by 0 bases. Germline CDR1 GTSNPN, CDR2 SVGIG (reference sequence). The chain's CDR3 is CAWSVSRTGVSTDTQYF. CDR3 nucleotides: TGTGCCTGGAGTGTATCCCGGACAGGGGTGAGCACAGATACGCAGTATTTT.

This chain connects TRBV10-3 to TRBJ2-5, with D maybe TRBD1 (6 bases). Germline V CDR1 and CDR2: ENHRY, SYGVKD. V was shortened by 0 bases and J by 5 bases, with 13 bases between the two germline ends. The CDR3 loop spans 15 amino acids. Here the CDR3 reads CAISESGAGTETQYF. CDR3 bases: TGTGCCATCAGTGAGTCGGGGGCGGGCACCGAGACCCAGTACTTC.

The chain recombines TRBV30 with TRBJ1-4; possibly TRBD1 for D (6 bases). The CDR3 consists of 15 residues. V lost 0 bases to trimming and J lost 3 bases, with 11 bases between them. Germline CDR1 GTSNPN, CDR2 SVGIG (reference sequence). The CDR3 protein is CAWSVKTGPNEKLFF. Written as DNA, the CDR3 is TGTGCCTGGAGTGTCAAGACAGGCCCTAATGAAAAACTGTTTTTT.

The DNA for the CDR3 is TGTGCCAGCAGTGAATTGCAGGAAGCTTTCTTT. Protein: CASSELQEAFF. The V call is TRBV6-1, the J call TRBJ1-1, with D unclear. Trimming pared 2 bases from V and 8 bases from J, leaving 6 bases between. Germline lookup yields CDR1 MNHNS and CDR2 SASEGT. The length of the CDR3 is 11 residues.

The chain is built from TRBV2 and TRBJ1-1; 10 positions match TRBD1. Germline loops: CDR1 SNHLY, CDR2 FYNNEI. V was pared by 6 bases and J by 3 bases, with 1 base of the junction left unmatched. This CDR3 contains 13 residues. The DNA of the CDR3 is TGTGCCAGCAGCGACAGGGGGCACACTGAAGCTTTCTTT. Encoded protein: CASSDRGHTEAFF. Full variable domain (rest looked up from reference TRBV2 and TRBJ1-1): EPEVTQTPSHQVTQMGQEVILRCVPISNHLYFYWYRQILGQKVEFLVSFYNNEISEKSEIFDDQFSVERPDGSNFTLKIRSTKLEDSAMYFCASSDRGHTEAFFGQGTRLTVV.

The chain uses TRBV7-8 and TRBJ2-1; TRBD1 is a possible D gene (6 bases). V was pared by 1 base and J by 7 bases, with 11 bases between. Germline values: CDR1 SGHVS, CDR2 FQNEAQ. The CDR3 is 14 residues long. CDR3 DNA: TGTGCCAGCAGCTTAGTTAGGACAGATAATGAGCAGTTCTTC. Its translation: CASSLVRTDNEQFF.

A note on this clone: Other DNA sequences in the same sample also yield this CDR3. The chain combines TRBV11-2 with TRBJ1-2, with D possibly being TRBD1 (6 bases). Between the trimmed V and J ends, which lost 1 base and 2 bases, there was a span of 8 bases. CDR1 and CDR2 from the germline V gene are SGHAT and FQNNGV. The CDR3 is 14 amino acids. The CDR3 DNA is TGTGCCAGCAGCTTAGGGGGACAAAACTATGGCTACACCTTC. Protein product: CASSLGGQNYGYTF.

This clone was seen a handful of times. This chain connects TRBV19 to TRBJ1-2; TRBD1 might be the D (5 bases). Trimming took off 3 bases at V and 3 bases at J, with 17 bases between the two ends. The germline V gene encodes CDR1 LNHDA and CDR2 SQIVND (reference sequence). This CDR3 is built from 16 residues. CDR3 nucleotide sequence: TGTGCCAGTAGTATCTGGGGGATGGAGGGCCACTATGGCTACACCTTC. Translation gives CASSIWGMEGHYGYTF. Supplemented by reference TRBV19 and TRBJ1-2, the full variable domain reads DGGITQSPKYLFRKEGQNVTLSCEQNLNHDAMYWYRQDPGQGLRLIYYSQIVNDFQKGDIAEGYSVSREKKESFPLTVTSAQKNPTAFYLCASSIWGMEGHYGYTFGSGTRLTVV.

This chain connects TRBV2 to TRBJ1-2, with D possibly matching TRBD1 (5 bases). The CDR3 spans 16 residues. Germline V gives CDR1 SNHLY, CDR2 FYNNEI. Between the trimmed V and J ends, which lost 8 bases and 2 bases, there was a span of 21 bases. The CDR3 sequence is CASLSRARAANYGYTF. The CDR3 DNA follows: TGTGCCAGCCTCTCGAGGGCCAGGGCAGCAAACTATGGCTACACCTTC.

The chain has TRBV20-1 and TRBJ2-7; D unresolved. The CDR3 runs to 8 residues. Germline CDR1 DFQATT, CDR2 SNEGSKA (reference sequence). Trimming took 7 bases from V and 9 from J, leaving 7 bases between them. CDR3 loop: CSVGRQYF. As DNA, the CDR3 is TGCAGTGTCGGTCGGCAGTACTTC.

The chain links TRBV11-2 to TRBJ2-2, with TRBD2 matching over 13 bases. The V gene's germline CDR1 is SGHAT and CDR2 FQNNGV. The V and J ends lost 5 bases and 4 bases, in that order; junction bases with no gene match: 4. CDR3 size: 16 residues. The CDR3 nucleotides read TGTGCCAGCAGCACGGGACTAGCGGGGTTCACCGGGGAGCTGTTTTTT. Residues: CASSTGLAGFTGELFF. The variable domain in full, with the rest retrieved from reference TRBV11-2 and TRBJ2-2, is EAGVAQSPRYKIIEKRQSVAFWCNPISGHATLYWYQQILGQGPKLLIQFQNNGVVDDSQLPKDRFSAERLKGVDSTLKIQPAKLEDSAVYLCASSTGLAGFTGELFFGEGSRLTVL.

With respect to this clone: At the DNA level, this CDR3 is encoded by other sequences in the same sample as well. DNA for the CDR3: TGCGCCAGCAGCTTTACAGGGGGTGGGACTGAAGCTTTCTTT. Encoded protein: CASSFTGGGTEAFF. The chain employs TRBV5-1 and TRBJ1-1, with 8 bases identical to TRBD1. Germline CDR1 is SGHRS and CDR2 is YFSETQ. CDR3 length: 14 residues. V was clipped by 2 bases and J by 5 bases; unmatched bases: 5.

The CDR3 spells CASSLTASGSNEQYF. CDR3 bases: TGTGCCAGCAGCTTAACGGCTAGCGGGAGTAACGAGCAGTACTTC. The chain combines TRBV7-3 with TRBJ2-7, with 10 bases aligning to TRBD2. The CDR3 sequence is 15 residues long. V was pared by 0 bases and J by 5 bases, with 4 bases of the junction left unmatched. Germline CDR1 is SGHTA and CDR2 is FQGTGA. Filled out from reference TRBV7-3 and TRBJ2-7, the complete variable domain reads GAGVSQTPSNKVTEKGKYVELRCDPISGHTALYWYRQSLGQGPEFLIYFQGTGAADDSGLPNDRFFAVRPEGSVSTLKIQRTERGDSAVYLCASSLTASGSNEQYFGPGTRLTVT.

The chain uses TRBV5-8 and TRBJ1-5; D is unresolved. This CDR3 has 13 amino acids. V was cut by 1 base and J by 4 bases, with 6 bases left in between. From germline, CDR1 is SGHTS and CDR2 YDEGEE. This chain's CDR3 is CASSLLLNQPQHF. CDR3 sequence (DNA): TGTGCCAGCAGCTTGCTGTTGAATCAGCCCCAGCATTTT.

The rearrangement links TRBV7-2 to TRBJ2-7; 7 nucleotides agree with TRBD2. The CDR3 sequence is 15 residues long. Germline assignment: CDR1 SGHTA and CDR2 FQGNSA. The V segment lost 1 base and the J segment 1 base; nucleotides outside the gene matches: 4. CDR3: CASSLGAGRSYEQYF. CDR3 nucleotides: TGTGCCAGCAGCTTAGGAGCGGGAAGGTCCTACGAGCAGTACTTC.

This clone was seen only a few times. The chain carries TRBV19 and TRBJ2-7; TRBD1 is a possible D gene (5 bases). Germline CDR1 and CDR2: LNHDA and SQIVND (reference sequence). Trimming shortened V by 2 bases and J by 9 bases, and 20 bases separated the two germline ends. The CDR3 consists of 15 residues. CDR3 nucleotides: TGTGCCAGTAGTATAACGCTGGTAGGGCAGGGTGGGCAGTACTTC. Its translation is CASSITLVGQGGQYF.

This chain connects TRBV11-1 to TRBJ1-1, with 7 bases fitting TRBD1. The germline V gene encodes CDR1 SGHAT and CDR2 FQDESV (reference sequence). CDR3 length: 15 amino acids. J lost 7 bases, V lost 3 bases, and 11 bases had no gene match. The CDR3 is CASSLGGTARGEAFF. CDR3 nucleotides: TGTGCCAGCAGCTTGGGAGGGACAGCCCGGGGTGAAGCTTTCTTT.